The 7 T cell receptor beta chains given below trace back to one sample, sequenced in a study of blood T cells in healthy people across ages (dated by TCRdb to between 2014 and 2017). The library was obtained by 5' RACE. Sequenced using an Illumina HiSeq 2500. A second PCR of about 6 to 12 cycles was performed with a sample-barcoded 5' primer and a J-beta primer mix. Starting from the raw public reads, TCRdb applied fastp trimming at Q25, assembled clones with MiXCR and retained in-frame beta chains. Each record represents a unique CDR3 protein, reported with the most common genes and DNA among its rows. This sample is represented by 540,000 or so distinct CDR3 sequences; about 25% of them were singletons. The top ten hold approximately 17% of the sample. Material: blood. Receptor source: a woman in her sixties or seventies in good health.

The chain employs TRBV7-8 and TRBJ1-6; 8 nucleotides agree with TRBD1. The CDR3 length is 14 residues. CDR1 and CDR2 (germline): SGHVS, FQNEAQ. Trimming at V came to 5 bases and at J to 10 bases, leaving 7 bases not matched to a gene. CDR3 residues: CASSENTGGSPLHF. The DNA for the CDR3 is TGTGCCAGCAGCGAAAACACAGGGGGATCACCCCTCCACTTT. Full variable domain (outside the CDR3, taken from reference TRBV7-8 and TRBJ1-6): GAGVSQSPRYKVAKRGQDVALRCDPISGHVSLFWYQQALGQGPEFLTYFQNEAQLDKSGLPSDRFFAERPEGSVSTLKIQRTQQEDSAVYLCASSENTGGSPLHFGNGTRLTVT.

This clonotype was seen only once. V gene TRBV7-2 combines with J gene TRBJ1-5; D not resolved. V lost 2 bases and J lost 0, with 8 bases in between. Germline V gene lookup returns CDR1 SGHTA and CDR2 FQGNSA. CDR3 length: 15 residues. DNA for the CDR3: TGTGCCAGCAGCTTACATCAGAGTAGCAATCAGCCCCAGCATTTT. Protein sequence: CASSLHQSSNQPQHF.

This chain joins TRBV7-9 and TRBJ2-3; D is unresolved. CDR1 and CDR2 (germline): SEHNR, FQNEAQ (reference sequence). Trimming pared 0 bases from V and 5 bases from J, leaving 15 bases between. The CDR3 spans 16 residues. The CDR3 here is CASSLANFPPGDTQYF. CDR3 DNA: TGTGCCAGCAGCTTAGCGAACTTCCCTCCAGGAGATACGCAGTATTTT.

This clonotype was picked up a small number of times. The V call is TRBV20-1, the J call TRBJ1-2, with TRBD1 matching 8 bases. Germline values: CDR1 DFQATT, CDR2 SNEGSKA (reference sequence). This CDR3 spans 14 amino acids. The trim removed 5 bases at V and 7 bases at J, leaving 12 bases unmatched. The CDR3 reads CSAAKTGEVGGYTF. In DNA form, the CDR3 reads TGCAGTGCTGCGAAGACAGGGGAAGTCGGTGGCTACACCTTC.

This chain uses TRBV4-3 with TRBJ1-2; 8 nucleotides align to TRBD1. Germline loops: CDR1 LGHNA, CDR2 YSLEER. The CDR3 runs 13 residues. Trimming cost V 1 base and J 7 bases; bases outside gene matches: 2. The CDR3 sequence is CASSQAQGGGYTF. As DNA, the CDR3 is TGCGCCAGCAGCCAAGCACAGGGGGGTGGCTACACCTTC.

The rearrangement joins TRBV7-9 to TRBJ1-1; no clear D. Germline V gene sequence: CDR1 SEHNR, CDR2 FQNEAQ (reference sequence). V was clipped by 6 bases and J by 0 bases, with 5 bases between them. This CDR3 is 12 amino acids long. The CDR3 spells CASRALNTEAFF. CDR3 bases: TGTGCCAGCAGGGCATTGAACACTGAAGCTTTCTTT. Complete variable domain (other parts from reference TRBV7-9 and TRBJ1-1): DTGVSQNPRHKITKRGQNVTFRCDPISEHNRLYWYRQTLGQGPEFLTYFQNEAQLEKSRLLSDRFSAERPKGSFSTLEIQRTEQGDSAMYLCASRALNTEAFFGQGTRLTVV.

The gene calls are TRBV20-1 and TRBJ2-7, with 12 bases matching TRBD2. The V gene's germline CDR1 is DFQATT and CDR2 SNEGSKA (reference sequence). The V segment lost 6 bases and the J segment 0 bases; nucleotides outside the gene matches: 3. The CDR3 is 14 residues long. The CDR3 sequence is CSAGLAGSSYEQYF. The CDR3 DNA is TGCAGTGCAGGACTAGCGGGGAGCTCCTACGAGCAGTACTTC.